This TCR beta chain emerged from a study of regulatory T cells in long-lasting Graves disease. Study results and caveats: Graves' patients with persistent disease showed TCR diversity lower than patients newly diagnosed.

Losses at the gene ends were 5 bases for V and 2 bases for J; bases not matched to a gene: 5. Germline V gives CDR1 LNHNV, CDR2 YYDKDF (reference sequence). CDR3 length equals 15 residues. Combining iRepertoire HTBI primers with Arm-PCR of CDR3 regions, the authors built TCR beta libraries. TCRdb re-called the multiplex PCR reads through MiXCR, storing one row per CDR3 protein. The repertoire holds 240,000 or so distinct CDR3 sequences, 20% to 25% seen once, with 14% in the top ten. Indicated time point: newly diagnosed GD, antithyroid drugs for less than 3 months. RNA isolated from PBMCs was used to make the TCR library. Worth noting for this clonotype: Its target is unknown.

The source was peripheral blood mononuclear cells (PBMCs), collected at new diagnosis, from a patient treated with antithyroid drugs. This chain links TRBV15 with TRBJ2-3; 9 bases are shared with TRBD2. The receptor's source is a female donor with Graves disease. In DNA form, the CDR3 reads TGTGCCACCAGCGGGCTAGCGGGAAACACAGATACGCAGTATTTT. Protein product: CATSGLAGNTDTQYF.